This section outlines one T cell receptor (beta chain) sequence together with its context. The antigen it recognizes is unknown. Base qualities are not recorded, but no much larger clone differs from it by a single base. Each PCR received spiked-in synthetic TCR analog templates so that absolute template abundance could be estimated from read counts. The immunoSEQ assay was used to amplify TCRbeta CDR3 regions from genomic DNA with bias-controlled V and J gene primers. Rearranged TCRbeta segments were sequenced at approximately 20X coverage. The authors' analysis ran thus. Clustering was used to correct sequencing errors, and CDR3s were annotated against IMGT to assign V, D and J genes. Downstream analyses used only productive TCRbeta rearrangements and left out out-of-frame or stop-codon sequences. Clonality was computed as one minus Shannon entropy normalized by the log of the number of unique productive sequences. Fisher's exact test with Benjamini-Hochberg correction, using a cutoff of adjusted p below 0.01, was how clones that differed between time points or between blood and tumor were identified. TCRdb re-hosts the immuneACCESS table, in-frame sequences only. Its copies lack some clones; in the studies checked, an unresolved V gene accounts for under half of them, and the cause for the rest is not known. Clonal size and the V and J genes are those of that table, whereas D and trimming came from the DNA. The sample profile shows some 22,000 clones; around nine tenths of them were found once. The ten largest make up 11% of the sample.

The CDR3 spans 14 residues, from the cysteine through the phenylalanine. CDR3 DNA only is kept here, 42 bases in frame from base 1. V is shortened by 2 bases, J by 4 bases, and the region joining them spans 12 bases. The germline V gene gives CDR1 as MGHRA and CDR2 as YSYEKL. This sample was included in a study of PD-L1 blockade in urothelial cancer (TCRdb year 2017). Concerning the study at large: Therapy was started in the mid-2010s for all patients, and atezolizumab 1,200 mg was administered intravenously every 3 weeks. About 85% of the roughly 29 patients were identified as males with urothelial cancer of bladder origin, and a prior smoking history was reported by 18 of 29 patients. An ECOG performance status of 0 or 1 was recorded for the patients, and 0 to 3 prior chemotherapy regimens had been received by the patients. Blood samples were analyzed 3 weeks after the start of treatment (second dose) and 6 weeks after the start of treatment. Blood samples gave median yields of around 140,000 T cells and around 88,000 unique TCRs, along with a median clonality of 0.080. An exploratory multi-omic analysis was conducted of the somatic, immune and clinical correlates of response to PD-L1 blockade with atezolizumab in urothelial cancer. Pretreatment tumor samples, along with matched peripheral blood serially collected before and after atezolizumab treatment, were subjected to TCR sequencing. Durable clinical benefit meant progression-free survival longer than 6 months, and TCR features were also tested against progression-free and overall survival. In the same patients, pretreatment tumors underwent whole exome sequencing and RNA sequencing in addition to TCR sequencing. Under 10 patients achieved durable clinical benefit and roughly 20 did not. Pretreatment blood TCR-seq was available for about 28 patients, at least one posttreatment blood collection was obtained for around 25 patients, and tumor TCR-seq was available for around 25 patients. What the study reported, not specific to this receptor: Patients with durable benefit showed greater expansion of tumor-associated TCR clones in peripheral blood 3 weeks after starting treatment (n ≈ 20, p = 0.022). Because the sample size was small (n of about 29) and many exploratory analyses were performed, the results are intended to be hypothesis-generating. A pretreatment peripheral blood TCR clonality below the median was linked to improved progression-free and overall survival.

Interpreted using the paper, the time point label stands for: peripheral blood 6 weeks after treatment start. The cohort comprised fewer than 35 patients with locally advanced or metastatic urothelial carcinoma treated at Memorial Sloan Kettering on a trial protocol. Peripheral blood mononuclear cells were collected pretreatment and during treatment, with between 1 and 8 total time points per patient. The Qiagen DNeasy Blood extraction kit was used to purify genomic DNA from total PBMCs and tumor samples. PBMCs were collected pretreatment and during treatment and were isolated and stored as previously described.

This chain joins TRBV4-1 to TRBJ2-7; tentative D gene TRBD2, with 5 bases matching. The material was PBMCs, obtained around atezolizumab (anti-PD-L1) treatment. This TCR derives from a woman aged 55-70 years with urothelial cancer. CDR3 protein: CASSQTFREYEQYF. Here is the DNA: TGCGCCAGCAGCCAAACCTTCCGGGAATACGAGCAGTACTTC.